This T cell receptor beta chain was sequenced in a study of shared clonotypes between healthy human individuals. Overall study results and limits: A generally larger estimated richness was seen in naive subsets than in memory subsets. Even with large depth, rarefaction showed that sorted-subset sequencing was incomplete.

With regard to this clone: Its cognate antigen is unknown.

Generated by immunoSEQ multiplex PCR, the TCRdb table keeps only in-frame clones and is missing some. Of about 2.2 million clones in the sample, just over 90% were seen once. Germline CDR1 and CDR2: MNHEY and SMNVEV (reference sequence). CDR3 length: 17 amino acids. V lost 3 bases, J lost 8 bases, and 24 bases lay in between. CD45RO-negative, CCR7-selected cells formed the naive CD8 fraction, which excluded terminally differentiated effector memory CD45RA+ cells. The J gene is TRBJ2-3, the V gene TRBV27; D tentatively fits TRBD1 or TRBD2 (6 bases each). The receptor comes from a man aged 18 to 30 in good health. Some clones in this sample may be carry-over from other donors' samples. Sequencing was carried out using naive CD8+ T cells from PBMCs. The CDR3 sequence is CASSFNAMTGLRGTQYF. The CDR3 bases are TGTGCCAGCAGTTTCAACGCGATGACAGGATTGCGGGGTACGCAGTATTTT.